This T cell receptor (beta chain) came from a study of cytomegalovirus exposure and HLA in healthy donors. Overall study context: The 120 validation repertoires used the same platform as the roughly 700 first-cohort repertoires (as reported by a later analysis). Findings and limits, study-wide: A list of around 150 TCR beta chains associated with cytomegalovirus was given. Researchers reported that three CMV-associated chains were confirmed in vitro as CMV antigen-specific. Many donors shared some public TCRs, even though most TCR sequences were rare.

TCRdb keeps only in-frame clones here, not all; method: immunoSEQ multiplex PCR. The sample lists about 360,000 clones; more than 80% were seen once. Per the germline V gene, CDR1 is MNHNS and CDR2 is SASEGT. V shed 1 base, J shed 8 bases, and the junction held 5 bases outside the gene matches. This CDR3 has 15 amino acids. Concerning this clone: Its antigen is still unknown.

The specimen was PBMCs. This clonotype originated in a woman under 30 in good health and CMV-seronegative. This chain joins TRBV6-1 and TRBJ2-1, with 10 nucleotides matching TRBD2. CDR3: CASSEGAGGPYEQFF. The DNA for the CDR3 is TGTGCCAGCAGTGAAGGAGCGGGGGGGCCATATGAGCAGTTCTTC.